This T cell receptor beta chain was obtained from a study of T cells after yellow fever vaccination. General study points: Most primary-vaccination clones recurred post-booster (approximately 95% CD4, 85% to 90% CD8).

Germline V CDR1 and CDR2: LNHDA, SQIVND (reference sequence). There are 13 residues in the CDR3. J gave up 4 bases and V 5 bases, and 4 bases lay outside the gene matches. TCRdb re-called the 5' RACE reads through MiXCR, storing one row per CDR3 protein. The profile shows about 310,000 distinct CDR3 sequences, 3% to 4.5% of them singletons. On this clonotype itself: The antigen remains undetermined.

The TCR comes from a man aged 18 to 29 who received the YFV17D yellow fever vaccine. This sample comprised PBMCs, obtained on the day of the yellow fever booster vaccination. The chain is built from TRBV19 and TRBJ1-2; the match to TRBD1 covers 7 bases. DNA for the CDR3: TGTGCCAGTAGTTCGGACAGGCGCTATGGCTACACCTTC. Protein sequence: CASSSDRRYGYTF. Looking up the rest from reference TRBV19 and TRBJ1-2 gives the full variable domain: DGGITQSPKYLFRKEGQNVTLSCEQNLNHDAMYWYRQDPGQGLRLIYYSQIVNDFQKGDIAEGYSVSREKKESFPLTVTSAQKNPTAFYLCASSSDRRYGYTFGSGTRLTVV.